The clone carrying this TCR beta chain was observed a handful of times. Its target is not known. The record originates from a study of cytomegalovirus exposure and HLA in healthy donors. Study-level results: Using a false discovery rate of 0.05, a later analysis showed that some 16,000 TCR beta sequences were associated with HLA alleles. In a later analysis, TCR beta V- and J-gene trimming was associated with a missense DCLRE1C variant. What a later analysis reportedly showed was that an Asian-associated ancestry cluster had fewer N-insertions than the approximately 670-donor mean. Many donors carried some public TCRs, although rarity characterized most TCR sequences.

Germline lookup yields CDR1 LGHNA and CDR2 YNFKEQ. The CDR3 has 15 residues. Trimming removed 1 base from V and 4 bases from J; junction bases left unmatched: 5. 13 Jbeta primers and 60 Vbeta primers were used for the PCR. Sequencing was performed with immunoSEQ multiplex PCR; in TCRdb, only in-frame clones are kept and a portion is missing. The sample lists under 250,000 clones, 65% to 85% seen once, with 0.71% in the top ten. This chain links TRBV4-2 with TRBJ1-2; TRBD1 matches at 8 bases. The sample taken for sequencing was PBMCs. The TCR was taken from a boy between 2 and 10 years old in good health and CMV-seronegative. The CDR3 DNA is TGTGCCAGCAGCCAAGGGGGGACAGGTTCCTATGGCTACACCTTC. It encodes CASSQGGTGSYGYTF.